The table lists the clone carrying this TCR beta chain with many counts. Germline V gene sequence: CDR1 SGHRS, CDR2 YFSETQ. The V gene lost 2 bases and the J gene lost 0 bases, with 8 bases spanning the gap. CDR3 length equals 15 residues. The record originates from a study of early T cells in non-severe SARS-CoV-2 infection. TCRdb passed the 5' RACE reads through MiXCR, listing each CDR3 protein once. The sample includes tens of thousands of distinct CDR3 sequences, 3.9% of them seen just once. The chain joins TRBV5-1 to TRBJ2-2, with D tentatively TRBD2 (6 bases). The receptor was isolated from an adult who was a healthcare worker with PCR-confirmed SARS-CoV-2 infection or an uninfected control (not recorded which). The sequencing sample was made of whole blood. This chain's CDR3 is CASSLTGANTGELFF. The CDR3, as DNA: TGCGCCAGCAGCTTAACGGGGGCGAACACCGGGGAGCTGTTTTTT.